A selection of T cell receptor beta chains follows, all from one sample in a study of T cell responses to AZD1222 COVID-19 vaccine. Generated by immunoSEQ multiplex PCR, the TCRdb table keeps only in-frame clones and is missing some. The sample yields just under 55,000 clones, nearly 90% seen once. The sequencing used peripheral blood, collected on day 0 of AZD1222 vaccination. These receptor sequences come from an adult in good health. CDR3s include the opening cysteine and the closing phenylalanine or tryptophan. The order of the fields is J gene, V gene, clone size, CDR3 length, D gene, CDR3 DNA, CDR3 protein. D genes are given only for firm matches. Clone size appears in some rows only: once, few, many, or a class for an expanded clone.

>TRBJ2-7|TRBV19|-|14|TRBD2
TGTGCCAGTAGTATCACGGGGGGTTCCTACGAGCAGTACTTC
CASSITGGSYEQYF
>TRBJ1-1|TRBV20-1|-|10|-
TGCAGTGGGAAAGAGGGTGGGGCTTTCTTT
CSGKEGGAFF
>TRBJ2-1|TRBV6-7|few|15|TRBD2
TGTGCCATCGCCGGGGGGACGGGGGGAAAGAATGAGCAGTTCTTC
CAIAGGTGGKNEQFF
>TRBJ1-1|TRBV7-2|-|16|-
TGTGCCAGCAGCCTCTCAAAGATCACAGTGGGAACTGAAGCTTTCTTT
CASSLSKITVGTEAFF
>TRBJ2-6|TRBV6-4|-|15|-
TGTGCCAGCAGTGAGGAGGGCTCTGGGGCCAACGTCCTGACTTTC
CASSEEGSGANVLTF
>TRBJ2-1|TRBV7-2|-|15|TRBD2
TGTGCCAGCAGCCTTGGACTAGCGGGGGTAAATGAGCAGTTCTTC
CASSLGLAGVNEQFF
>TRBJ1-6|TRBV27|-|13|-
TGTGCCAGCAGTTTAAGTATTTACTCACCCCTCCACTTT
CASSLSIYSPLHF
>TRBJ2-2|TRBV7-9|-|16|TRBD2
TGTGCCAGCAGCTCTAGACTAGCGGGGATCGACGGGGAGCTGTTTTTT
CASSSRLAGIDGELFF
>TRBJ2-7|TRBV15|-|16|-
TGTGCCACCAGCATAGGAGACACCGCCGGGGTGAACGAGCAGTACTTC
CATSIGDTAGVNEQYF
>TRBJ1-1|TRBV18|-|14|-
TGTGCCAGCTCACCAGGGCATATGAACACTGAAGCTTTCTTT
CASSPGHMNTEAFF
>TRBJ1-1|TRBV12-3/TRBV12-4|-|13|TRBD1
TGTGCCAGCAGTTTAGGGGGACAGGGTCTAGCTTTCTTT
CASSLGGQGLAFF
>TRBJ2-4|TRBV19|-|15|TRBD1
TGTGCCACCACCGGGACAGCTTTAGCCAAAAACATTCAGTACTTC
CATTGTALAKNIQYF
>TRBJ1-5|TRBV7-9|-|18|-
TGTGCCAGCAGCTTAGTAGACGGGGGGGCCGTTAGCAATCAGCCCCAGCATTTT
CASSLVDGGAVSNQPQHF
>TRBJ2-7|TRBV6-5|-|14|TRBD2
TGTGCCAGCAGTTCCCGGGAGGGCAACTACGAGCAGTACTTC
CASSSREGNYEQYF
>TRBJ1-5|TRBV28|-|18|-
TGTGCCAGCAGTTTTCTCCGGTGGAAGGTTTATAGCAATCAGCCCCAGCATTTT
CASSFLRWKVYSNQPQHF
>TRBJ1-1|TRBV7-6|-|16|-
TGTGCCAGCAGCTCAAGGGGGGGGTCCATGAACACTGAAGCTTTCTTT
CASSSRGGSMNTEAFF
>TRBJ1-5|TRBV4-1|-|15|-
TGCGCCAGCAGCCAAAATGCAGGGAGCAATCAGCCCCAGCATTTT
CASSQNAGSNQPQHF
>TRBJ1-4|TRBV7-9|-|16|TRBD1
TGTGCCAGCAGCTTAGGACAGGGAGTGTGGAATGAAAAACTGTTTTTT
CASSLGQGVWNEKLFF
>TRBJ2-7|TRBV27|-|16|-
TGTGCCAGCAGTTTCTCCGTGACAGGTAGCTCCTACGAGCAGTACTTC
CASSFSVTGSSYEQYF
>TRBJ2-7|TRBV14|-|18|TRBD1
TGTGCCAGCAGCCAAGAACGGAGACAGGGAGACCCGACCTACGAGCAGTACTTC
CASSQERRQGDPTYEQYF
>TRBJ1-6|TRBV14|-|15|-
TGTGCCAGCAGCCCAACTACATCGGCGGGTTCACCCCTCCACTTT
CASSPTTSAGSPLHF
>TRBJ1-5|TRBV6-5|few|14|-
TGTGCCAGCAGTTACAGGCAGGGTGGTCAGCCCCAGCATTTT
CASSYRQGGQPQHF
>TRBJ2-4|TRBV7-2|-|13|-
TGTGCCAGCAGCTTCACAGCCAAAAACATTCAGTACTTC
CASSFTAKNIQYF